What follows are 27 T cell receptor beta chains derived from one specimen sequenced in a study of T cell changes during pregnancy in multiple sclerosis. TCRdb keeps only in-frame clones here, not all; method: immunoSEQ multiplex PCR. The sample consists of 85,000 to 130,000 clones, around 94% of them appearing once. The sequencing used peripheral blood, collected in the second trimester of pregnancy. The receptors were sampled from a female donor with multiple sclerosis, enrolled in a pregnancy study.

V is TRBV5-1 and J is TRBJ1-5; 7 positions agree with TRBD1. CDR1 is SGHRS, CDR2 YFSETQ, per germline. This CDR3 is built from 13 residues. V trimming: 4 bases; J trimming: 4 bases; junction bases outside the gene matches: 2. CDR3 bases: TGCGCCAGCAGCCCGACAGGGAATCAGCCCCAGCATTTT. Protein sequence: CASSPTGNQPQHF. Using reference TRBV5-1 and TRBJ1-5 for the parts outside the CDR3, the full variable domain is KAGVTQTPRYLIKTRGQQVTLSCSPISGHRSVSWYQQTPGQGLQFLFEYFSETQRNKGNFPGRFSGRQFSNSRSEMNVSTLELGDSALYLCASSPTGNQPQHFGDGTRLSIL.

The chain joins TRBV7-9 to TRBJ2-1; 10 bases map to TRBD2. The CDR3 is 17 residues long. Germline V lookup: CDR1 SEHNR, CDR2 FQNEAQ (reference sequence). V dropped 0 bases and J dropped 9; count of bases not matched to a gene: 11. The CDR3 nucleotides read TGTGCCAGCAGCTTAGCCGTCCCAGCGGGAGGGCCCTTTGAGCAGTTCTTC. Encoded protein: CASSLAVPAGGPFEQFF.

V is TRBV5-1 and J is TRBJ1-2; D gene unclear. CDR1 is SGHRS and CDR2 is YFSETQ in the germline V gene. Trimming pared 3 bases from V and 0 bases from J, leaving 12 bases between. The CDR3 runs to 15 residues. CDR3 nucleotide sequence: TGCGCCAGCAGCTGGACTTCCGGAGCTAACTATGGCTACACCTTC. Amino acids: CASSWTSGANYGYTF.

V usage is TRBV27 and J usage is TRBJ2-1, with 10 bases matching TRBD1. The germline CDR1 and CDR2 sequences are MNHEY and SMNVEV (reference sequence). The CDR3 is 15 amino acids. After removal of 6 bases from V and 2 bases from J, the junction contained 4 bases not matched to a gene. CDR3 loop: CASSLGQGTYNEQFF. CDR3 DNA: TGTGCCAGCAGCTTGGGACAGGGGACCTACAATGAGCAGTTCTTC.

This chain joins TRBV28 and TRBJ2-7; 16 bases align to TRBD2. CDR3 size: 18 residues. Germline V gives CDR1 MDHEN, CDR2 SYDVKM. Losses at the gene ends were 4 bases for V and 6 bases for J; bases not matched to a gene: 12. CDR3 loop: CASSSSTGTSGRGLEQYF. CDR3 bases: TGTGCCAGCAGTTCATCGACCGGGACTAGCGGGAGGGGCCTCGAGCAGTACTTC.

This chain uses TRBV14 with TRBJ2-4; TRBD1 might be the D (6 bases). The CDR3 has 14 amino acids. Germline assignment: CDR1 SGHDN and CDR2 FVKESK. The germline V and J ends were trimmed by 2 bases and 2 bases, with 7 bases remaining between them. The CDR3 protein is CASSQQGTKNIQYF. CDR3 coding DNA: TGTGCCAGCAGCCAACAGGGGACCAAAAACATTCAGTACTTC.

In its sample, this clone was seen once. The V and J genes are TRBV6-1 and TRBJ1-4; perhaps TRBD1 as D (5 bases). The V end lost 4 bases, the J end lost 8 bases, and 17 bases lay between the germline ends. The CDR3 contains 15 residues. Germline V CDR1 and CDR2: MNHNS, SASEGT. CDR3 region: CASSGPRGGKEKLFF. CDR3 in DNA: TGTGCCAGCAGTGGACCTCGGGGGGGTAAAGAAAAACTGTTTTTT.

The rearrangement joins TRBV19 to TRBJ2-7; 7 bases fit TRBD2. The V and J ends lost 3 bases and 3 bases, in that order; junction bases with no gene match: 5. The CDR3 runs 14 residues. The germline V gene encodes CDR1 LNHDA and CDR2 SQIVND (reference sequence). CDR3 nucleotides: TGTGCCAGTAGTATTGGGGGAGGGGTCTACGAGCAGTACTTC. Residues: CASSIGGGVYEQYF.

This chain uses TRBV15 with TRBJ2-2, with 9 bases matching TRBD1. The V and J ends lost 6 bases and 6 bases, in that order; junction bases with no gene match: 8. There are 15 residues in the CDR3. Germline V gene data show CDR1 as LNHNV and CDR2 as YYDKDF (reference sequence). DNA of the CDR3: TGTGCCACCAGGACGGACAGGGGAGGTGCCGGGGAGCTGTTTTTT. Protein product: CATRTDRGGAGELFF.

V is TRBV19 and J is TRBJ2-1, with 7 bases aligning to TRBD2. Germline assignment: CDR1 LNHDA and CDR2 SQIVND (reference sequence). The CDR3 length is 18 residues. The junction had 11 bases not matched to a gene; V was cut back by 3 bases and J by 0 bases. The CDR3 sequence: CASSIGLGKGPSYNEQFF. The CDR3 DNA is TGTGCCAGTAGTATTGGACTAGGGAAGGGACCCTCCTACAATGAGCAGTTCTTC.

This chain's CDR3 is CASSPMGGYTEAFF. The CDR3 DNA reads as TGTGCCAGCAGCCCAATGGGAGGGTACACTGAAGCTTTCTTT. V is TRBV6-1 and J is TRBJ1-1; no firm D call. The germline V and J ends were trimmed by 6 bases and 3 bases, with 14 bases remaining between them. The CDR3 contains 14 residues. Germline CDR1 is MNHNS and CDR2 is SASEGT.

The chain couples TRBV28 to TRBJ2-3; D perhaps matches TRBD2 (5 bases). Trimming took off 10 bases at V and 2 bases at J, with 19 bases between the two ends. From germline, CDR1 is MDHEN and CDR2 SYDVKM. The CDR3 runs 15 residues. CDR3 nucleotide sequence: TGTGCCACCGAGGGCGGGTCCCTTAACACAGATACGCAGTATTTT. This gives the protein CATEGGSLNTDTQYF.

The J gene is TRBJ2-3, the V gene TRBV5-1; D may be TRBD2 (7 bases). CDR3 length equals 15 residues. V gave up 2 bases and J gave up 4 bases, with 14 bases separating them. CDR1 and CDR2 from the germline V gene are SGHRS and YFSETQ. In nucleotides, the CDR3 is TGCGCCAGCAGCTTCACGGGGGGCCGTCCAGATACGCAGTATTTT. Translating it yields CASSFTGGRPDTQYF.

The gene calls are TRBV5-4 and TRBJ2-1; possibly TRBD2 for D (6 bases). Looked up from germline, CDR1 is SGHNT and CDR2 is YYREEE (reference sequence). The length of the CDR3 is 18 residues. Trimming removed 0 bases at V and 1 base at J, with 17 bases between. The CDR3 spells CASSLARGRRVSYNEQFF. DNA for the CDR3: TGTGCCAGCAGCTTGGCCCGTGGCAGGAGGGTTTCCTACAATGAGCAGTTCTTC.

The CDR3 is CASTQPDSPYGYTF. The CDR3 bases are TGTGCCAGCACCCAGCCGGACAGCCCCTATGGCTACACCTTC. This sequence joins TRBV6-5 and TRBJ1-2, with D perhaps TRBD1 (6 bases). V lost 7 bases, J lost 4 bases, and 16 bases lay in between. CDR3 length: 14 amino acids. The V gene's germline CDR1 is MNHEY and CDR2 SVGAGI.

This rearrangement joins TRBV27 to TRBJ2-2, with 9 bases that match TRBD2. From germline, CDR1 is MNHEY and CDR2 SMNVEV (reference sequence). This CDR3 region has 17 residues. The J segment lost 4 bases and the V segment lost 2 bases, leaving 8 bases of the junction unmatched. The CDR3 loop reads CASSLMRGRALTGELFF. In DNA form, the CDR3 reads TGTGCCAGCAGTTTAATGCGCGGGAGGGCCCTCACCGGGGAGCTGTTTTTT.

The chain has TRBV6-6 and TRBJ1-3; TRBD1 might be the D (5 bases). CDR1 and CDR2 from the germline V gene are MNHNY and SVGAGI (reference sequence). V lost 0 bases to trimming and J lost 0 bases, with 9 bases between them. This CDR3 has 16 residues. CDR3 region: CASSYSQEPSGNTIYF. DNA for the CDR3: TGTGCCAGCAGTTACTCACAGGAACCCTCTGGAAACACCATATATTTT.

The genes are TRBV7-9 and TRBJ1-2; 7 bases match TRBD1. The trim removed 1 base at V and 6 bases at J, leaving 2 bases unmatched. CDR3 length: 13 amino acids. Germline V gene data show CDR1 as SEHNR and CDR2 as FQNEAQ (reference sequence). CDR3 DNA: TGTGCCAGCAGCTTAGAGGGGGCTAATGGCTACACCTTC. This codes for CASSLEGANGYTF.

V is TRBV5-1 and J is TRBJ1-1; D ambiguous. Germline assignment: CDR1 SGHRS and CDR2 YFSETQ. Deletions cut 4 bases from V and 5 bases from J, with 21 bases between. This CDR3 region has 16 residues. The CDR3 loop reads CASSPLSTRRETEAFF. The CDR3 bases are TGCGCCAGCAGCCCCCTCTCCACTCGGAGGGAGACTGAAGCTTTCTTT.

The rearrangement links TRBV6-1 to TRBJ2-7; 8 bases are shared with TRBD2. The V gene end was trimmed by 1 base and the J gene end by 2 bases; junction bases not matched to a gene: 4. The CDR3 has 15 residues. Germline loops: CDR1 MNHNS, CDR2 SASEGT. CDR3 bases: TGTGCCAGCAGTGAAGGCGGTAGCGGGACCTACGAGCAGTACTTC. This encodes CASSEGGSGTYEQYF.

This rearrangement joins TRBV9 to TRBJ1-2; perhaps TRBD1 as D (5 bases). Trimming left V 4 bases short and J 8 bases short, with 21 bases between. In germline, CDR1 is SGDLS, CDR2 YYNGEE. This CDR3 has 15 amino acids. The CDR3 nucleotides read TGTGCCAGCAGCCTCAAGAGTTTTGGGGCGCGGGGCTACACCTTC. Amino acids: CASSLKSFGARGYTF.

V is TRBV5-1 and J is TRBJ2-1; 15 bases align to TRBD2. Germline loops: CDR1 SGHRS, CDR2 YFSETQ. The V and J ends lost 4 bases and 5 bases, in that order; junction bases with no gene match: 4. The CDR3 has 16 amino acids. The CDR3 protein is CASSGLAGGVHNEQFF. The CDR3 coding sequence is TGCGCCAGCAGCGGACTAGCGGGGGGGGTGCACAATGAGCAGTTCTTC.

This rearrangement joins TRBV9 to TRBJ2-2; 10 positions match TRBD2. The CDR3 runs to 18 residues. In germline, CDR1 is SGDLS, CDR2 YYNGEE. The junction had 7 bases not matched to a gene; V was cut back by 0 bases and J by 2 bases. The CDR3, as DNA: TGTGCCAGCAGCGTAGGGGTAGGACTAGCGGCCAACACCGGGGAGCTGTTTTTT. Its translation is CASSVGVGLAANTGELFF.

CDR3 bases: TGCGCCAGCAGCCAATTCGTGGGGGCTAGAGAGACCCAGTACTTC. Translation gives CASSQFVGARETQYF. This sequence joins TRBV4-1 and TRBJ2-5; tentatively, D is TRBD1 (6 bases). V was shortened by 2 bases and J by 4 bases, with 14 bases between the two germline ends. Germline V CDR1 and CDR2: MGHRA, YSYEKL. The CDR3 sequence is 15 residues long.

The V call is TRBV10-2, the J call TRBJ2-1; 7 positions match TRBD1. Germline assignment: CDR1 WSHSY and CDR2 SAAADI. V lost 7 bases to trimming and J lost 5 bases; unmatched junction nucleotides: 2. The CDR3 length is 12 residues. The CDR3 here is CASTTGNNEQFF. The CDR3 DNA follows: TGCGCCAGCACGACAGGGAACAATGAGCAGTTCTTC.

V usage is TRBV28 and J usage is TRBJ2-3; the match to TRBD2 covers 7 bases. CDR3 length equals 18 residues. In germline, CDR1 is MDHEN, CDR2 SYDVKM. V was pared by 5 bases and J by 2 bases, with 16 bases of the junction left unmatched. The CDR3 DNA sequence: TGTGCCAGCAGTCAACGCGTAGGGAGGGCGGAGGACACAGATACGCAGTATTTT. It yields the protein CASSQRVGRAEDTDTQYF. Full variable domain (rest looked up from reference TRBV28 and TRBJ2-3): DVKVTQSSRYLVKRTGEKVFLECVQDMDHENMFWYRQDPGLGLRLIYFSYDVKMKEKGDIPEGYSVSREKKERFSLILESASTNQTSMYLCASSQRVGRAEDTDTQYFGPGTRLTVL.

This chain connects TRBV18 to TRBJ2-3; D gene uncertain. V lost 2 bases, J lost 2 bases, and 8 bases lay in between. The length of the CDR3 is 14 residues. Per the germline V gene, CDR1 is KGHSH and CDR2 is LQKENI. The CDR3 protein is CASSPSPYTDTQYF. The CDR3 DNA reads TGTGCCAGCTCACCAAGTCCCTACACAGATACGCAGTATTTT.